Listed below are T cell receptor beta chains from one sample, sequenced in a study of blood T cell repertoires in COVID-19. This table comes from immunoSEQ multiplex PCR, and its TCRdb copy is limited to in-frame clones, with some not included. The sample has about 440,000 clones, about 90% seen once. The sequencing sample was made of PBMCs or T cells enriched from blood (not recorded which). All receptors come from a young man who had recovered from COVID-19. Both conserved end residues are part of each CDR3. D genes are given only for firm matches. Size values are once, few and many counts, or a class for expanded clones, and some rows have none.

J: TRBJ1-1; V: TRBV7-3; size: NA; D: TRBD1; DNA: TGTGCCAGCAGCAAAGACAGGGGGCTAACGTCTGAAGCTTTCTTT; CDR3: CASSKDRGLTSEAFF
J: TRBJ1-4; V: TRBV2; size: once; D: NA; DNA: TGTGCCAGCAGTGGACAGGTGTATGAAAAACTGTTTTTT; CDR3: CASSGQVYEKLFF
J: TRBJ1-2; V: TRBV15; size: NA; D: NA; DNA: TGTGCCACGCGGGGCAGTAACTATGGCTACACCTTC; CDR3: CATRGSNYGYTF
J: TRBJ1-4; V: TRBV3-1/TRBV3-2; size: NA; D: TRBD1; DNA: TGTGCCAGCAGCCAAAATGGACAGGGGGTAAAACTGTTTTTT; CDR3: CASSQNGQGVKLFF
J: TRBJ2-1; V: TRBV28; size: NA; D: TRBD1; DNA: TGTGCCAGCACCTATAGGGGACAGGGCTCCTACAATGAGCAGTTCTTC; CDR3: CASTYRGQGSYNEQFF
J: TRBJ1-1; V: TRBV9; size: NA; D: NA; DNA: TGTGCCAGCAGCGTAGCGGCGGGTTGGGGGAACACTGAAGCTTTCTTT; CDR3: CASSVAAGWGNTEAFF
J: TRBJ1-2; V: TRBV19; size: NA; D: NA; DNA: TGTGCCAGTAGTATAGATCTGAGGAGCAACTATGGCTACACCTTC; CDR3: CASSIDLRSNYGYTF
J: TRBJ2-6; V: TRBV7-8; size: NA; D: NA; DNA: TGTGCCAGCAGCTTAGGGGGGCAAGGGGCCAACGTCCTGACTTTC; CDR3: CASSLGGQGANVLTF
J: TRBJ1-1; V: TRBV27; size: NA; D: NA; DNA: TGTGCCAGCCGGCGGAGTTACACTGAAGCTTTCTTT; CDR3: CASRRSYTEAFF
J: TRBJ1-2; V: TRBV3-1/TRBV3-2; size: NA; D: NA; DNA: TGTGCCAGCAGCCAAGAAACGGGTCGCTACACCTTC; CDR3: CASSQETGRYTF